Shown below are 27 T cell receptor beta chains from a single sample sequenced in a study of control samples from healthy donors and cancer patients. Profiling relied on immunoSEQ multiplex PCR, and the TCRdb table lists in-frame clones only, not all of them. Counted here are roughly 80,000 clones, approximately 90% occurring once; the ten biggest clones make up under 7.5%. The sequencing input was blood. Receptors were obtained from a woman between 45 and 65 years old in good health.

The V gene is TRBV29-1, the J gene TRBJ2-2; 10 nucleotides agree with TRBD2. This CDR3 region has 13 residues. V lost 6 bases, J lost 6 bases, and 4 bases stayed unmatched. Looked up from germline, CDR1 is SQVTM and CDR2 is ANQGSEA. CDR3 nucleotides: TGCAGCGTAAGCGGGGGGGCCCCCGGGGAGCTGTTTTTT. Translating gives CSVSGGAPGELFF.

V and J are TRBV11-3 and TRBJ2-7; the D gene is possibly TRBD2 (6 bases). The CDR3 consists of 15 residues. V was shortened by 5 bases and J by 6 bases, with 20 bases between the two germline ends. Germline CDR1 and CDR2: SGHNT and YENEEA. Here the CDR3 DNA reads TGTGCCAGCAGCCCGAGGGGAACGGCCGGGGGCGAGCAGTACTTC. Translated: CASSPRGTAGGEQYF.

The chain uses TRBV6-5 and TRBJ2-1, with 8 bases matching TRBD2. Per the germline V gene, CDR1 is MNHEY and CDR2 is SVGAGI. With 6 bases clipped from V and 8 bases from J, the junction kept 9 bases outside the gene matches. The CDR3 runs to 14 residues. The CDR3 here is CASRKAGEGDEQFF. The CDR3 DNA reads as TGTGCCAGCAGAAAAGCGGGGGAAGGCGATGAGCAGTTCTTC.

On this clone itself: The same CDR3 is also encoded by other DNA sequences in this sample. Here the CDR3 DNA reads TGCGCCAGCAGTGAGGCCTACGAGCAGTACTTC. Translated: CASSEAYEQYF. The J gene is TRBJ2-7, the V gene TRBV10-2; D remains unclear. This CDR3 region has 11 residues. Trimming took off 2 bases at V and 2 bases at J, with 1 base between the two ends. Looked up from germline, CDR1 is WSHSY and CDR2 is SAAADI.

The chain recombines TRBV12-5 with TRBJ1-6; D unclear. The CDR3 is made up of 14 amino acids. Germline V lookup: CDR1 LGHNT, CDR2 FRNRAP. Deletions cut 1 base from V and 7 bases from J, with 8 bases between. In DNA, the CDR3 is TGTGCTAGTGGTTTGGGGGGTGGCAATTCACCCCTCCACTTT. Its translation is CASGLGGGNSPLHF.

The chain links TRBV2 to TRBJ1-2, with 8 bases aligning to TRBD1. The ends lost 6 bases at V and 8 bases at J; junction bases unmatched: 11. The CDR3 has 14 residues. CDR1 SNHLY and CDR2 FYNNEI come from the germline V gene. In DNA, the CDR3 is TGTGCCAGCAGGCCTACAGGGGGTACGGGAGGCTACACCTTC. Translating it yields CASRPTGGTGGYTF.

The chain is built from TRBV6-1 and TRBJ1-2, with D hard to call. The V gene's germline CDR1 is MNHNS and CDR2 SASEGT. V was cut by 3 bases and J by 1 base, with 0 bases left in between. The CDR3 sequence is 11 residues long. The CDR3 DNA reads as TGTGCCAGCAGTGATAACTATGGCTACACCTTC. This translates into CASSDNYGYTF.

This chain joins TRBV7-9 and TRBJ1-2, with D possibly matching TRBD1 (5 bases). Trimming stripped 5 bases from V and 0 bases from J, with 16 bases between. The V gene's germline CDR1 is SEHNR and CDR2 FQNEAQ (reference sequence). The CDR3 extends over 16 amino acids. CDR3 protein: CASSPWGTSANYGYTF. The CDR3 coding sequence is TGTGCCAGCAGCCCCTGGGGGACTTCAGCTAACTATGGCTACACCTTC. Variable domain in full (rest from reference TRBV7-9 and TRBJ1-2): DTGVSQNPRHKITKRGQNVTFRCDPISEHNRLYWYRQTLGQGPEFLTYFQNEAQLEKSRLLSDRFSAERPKGSFSTLEIQRTEQGDSAMYLCASSPWGTSANYGYTFGSGTRLTVV.

The CDR3 DNA reads TGTGCCAGCAGTGAAGACAGTGATTCCGCAGATACGCAGTATTTT. The encoded protein is CASSEDSDSADTQYF. The gene calls are TRBV6-1 and TRBJ2-3; D call uncertain. The CDR3 covers 15 residues. Deletions cut 1 base from V and 4 bases from J, with 12 bases between. The V gene's germline CDR1 is MNHNS and CDR2 SASEGT.

This chain connects TRBV4-2 to TRBJ1-2; 8 bases match TRBD1. Germline assignment: CDR1 LGHNA and CDR2 YNFKEQ. The junction had 3 bases not matched to a gene; V was cut back by 1 base and J by 8 bases. The CDR3 contains 13 residues. The CDR3 sequence is CASSQGTGYGYTF. As DNA, the CDR3 is TGTGCCAGCAGCCAAGGGACAGGGTACGGCTACACCTTC.

V is TRBV19 and J is TRBJ1-6; D is unresolved. V was shortened by 3 bases and J by 6 bases, with 12 bases between the two germline ends. The CDR3 is 15 amino acids. Germline V gives CDR1 LNHDA, CDR2 SQIVND (reference sequence). Here the CDR3 DNA reads TGTGCCAGTAGTATCGCCAGAGAGACTAATTCACCCCTCCACTTT. Translated, it gives CASSIARETNSPLHF.

The chain employs TRBV2 and TRBJ2-3, with D maybe TRBD1 (5 bases). Germline assignment: CDR1 SNHLY and CDR2 FYNNEI. The CDR3 length is 10 residues. The ends were cut back, 9 bases at V and 6 bases at J, with 7 bases in the middle. This chain's CDR3 is CASSGDTQYF. The CDR3 DNA sequence: TGTGCCAGTTCAGGGGATACGCAGTATTTT.

The chain couples TRBV4-1 to TRBJ1-2, with D unresolved. The V gene lost 0 bases and the J gene lost 6 bases, with 11 bases spanning the gap. This CDR3 contains 14 residues. The germline V gene has CDR1 MGHRA and CDR2 YSYEKL. The CDR3 DNA reads as TGCGCCAGCAGCCAAGATAGGGAGGTCAATGGCTACACCTTC. It yields the protein CASSQDREVNGYTF.

The rearrangement links TRBV19 to TRBJ2-3, with TRBD2 as a possible D gene (5 bases). V lost 5 bases to trimming and J lost 1 base, with 10 bases between them. CDR3 size: 14 residues. Germline V CDR1 and CDR2: LNHDA, SQIVND (reference sequence). The CDR3 reads CASSGRTGTDTQYF. Written as DNA, the CDR3 is TGTGCCAGTAGTGGACGGACTGGCACAGATACGCAGTATTTT.

This chain joins TRBV7-2 and TRBJ2-7; TRBD1 matches 7 bases. V lost 4 bases, J lost 4 bases, and 7 bases stayed unmatched. The CDR3 contains 14 residues. The germline V gene encodes CDR1 SGHTA and CDR2 FQGNSA. CDR3 DNA sequence: TGTGCCAGCAGCTATCGACAGGGAAAATACGAGCAGTACTTC. Its translation is CASSYRQGKYEQYF.

This clone has a handful of counts. This chain connects TRBV9 to TRBJ1-5; D not resolved. The germline CDR1 and CDR2 sequences are SGDLS and YYNGEE. Trimming took off 0 bases at V and 8 bases at J, with 12 bases between the two ends. This CDR3 contains 14 residues. CDR3 in amino acids: CASSVDLTREPQHF. The DNA of the CDR3 is TGTGCCAGCAGCGTAGACTTAACAAGGGAGCCCCAGCATTTT.

This clone has more than one count but fewer than ten. The gene calls are TRBV14 and TRBJ1-4; a possible D gene is TRBD1 (6 bases). The CDR3 has 13 amino acids. The germline CDR1 and CDR2 sequences are SGHDN and FVKESK. Between the trimmed V and J ends, which lost 6 bases and 11 bases, there was a span of 16 bases. The CDR3 loop is CASSPTRQGKLFF. The CDR3 nucleotides are TGTGCCAGCAGTCCCACCCGTCAGGGGAAACTGTTTTTT.

CDR3: CASSLAGLIYEQYF. In DNA, the CDR3 is TGCGCCAGCAGCTTGGCCGGCCTAATCTACGAGCAGTACTTC. The V call is TRBV5-1, the J call TRBJ2-7, with D unresolved. The V gene's germline CDR1 is SGHRS and CDR2 YFSETQ. The CDR3 is made up of 14 amino acids. Trimming removed 0 bases at V and 3 bases at J, with 10 bases between.

The chain uses TRBV5-6 and TRBJ1-1; D is ambiguous. CDR3 length: 12 residues. Trimming shortened V by 7 bases and J by 1 base, and 8 bases separated the two germline ends. Germline assignment: CDR1 SGHDT and CDR2 YYEEEE. In DNA form, the CDR3 reads TGTGCCAGCGGCCACGGGAACACTGAAGCTTTCTTT. It translates to CASGHGNTEAFF.

The rearrangement uses TRBV19 and TRBJ2-7; D perhaps matches TRBD2 (6 bases). Looked up from germline, CDR1 is LNHDA and CDR2 is SQIVND (reference sequence). Trimming took 6 bases from V and 2 from J, leaving 17 bases between them. The CDR3 is 15 amino acids. CDR3 protein: CASRHTGTPAYEQYF. The CDR3 DNA reads as TGTGCCAGTAGACATACCGGGACTCCCGCCTACGAGCAGTACTTC.

The chain uses TRBV27 and TRBJ2-2, with D unclear. The CDR3 extends over 14 amino acids. Deletions cut 3 bases from V and 7 bases from J, with 12 bases between. CDR1 and CDR2 from the germline V gene are MNHEY and SMNVEV (reference sequence). CDR3 nucleotides: TGTGCCAGCAGTTTGCGCCAGGTTTACGGGGAGCTGTTTTTT. It yields the protein CASSLRQVYGELFF.

The V gene is TRBV27, the J gene TRBJ1-4; no reliable D call. CDR1 is MNHEY, CDR2 SMNVEV, per germline (reference sequence). Trimming removed 2 bases at V and 5 bases at J, with 6 bases between. This CDR3 has 13 residues. This CDR3 reads CASSLVMNEKLFF. The CDR3 region has the DNA TGTGCCAGCAGTTTAGTAATGAATGAAAAACTGTTTTTT.

The chain couples TRBV5-4 to TRBJ2-2; TRBD2 matches 9 bases. The CDR3 runs 16 residues. With V trimmed by 3 bases and J by 1 base, 4 bases remained unmatched. Germline assignment: CDR1 SGHNT and CDR2 YYREEE (reference sequence). The CDR3 sequence is CASSSLAGENTGELFF. CDR3 bases: TGTGCCAGCAGCTCGTTAGCGGGGGAGAACACCGGGGAGCTGTTTTTT.

V is TRBV2 and J is TRBJ2-6; D gene unclear. Deletions cut 4 bases from V and 1 base from J, with 8 bases between. Germline V gives CDR1 SNHLY, CDR2 FYNNEI. This CDR3 contains 15 residues. The CDR3 bases are TGTGCCAGCAGTGCAGAGAGGTCTGGGGCCAACGTCCTGACTTTC. This gives the protein CASSAERSGANVLTF.

The V call is TRBV5-1, the J call TRBJ2-1; TRBD1 agrees at 8 bases. From germline, CDR1 is SGHRS and CDR2 YFSETQ. The CDR3 consists of 15 residues. The J segment lost 5 bases and the V segment lost 1 base, leaving 5 bases of the junction unmatched. In DNA, the CDR3 is TGCGCCAGCAGCTTGATGGGACAGGAACACAATGAGCAGTTCTTC. Translated, it gives CASSLMGQEHNEQFF.

The V gene is TRBV2, the J gene TRBJ2-3, with 7 bases lining up with TRBD1. Trimming removed 8 bases from V and 1 base from J; junction bases left unmatched: 9. Per the germline V gene, CDR1 is SNHLY and CDR2 is FYNNEI. The CDR3 covers 15 residues. The CDR3 DNA reads TGTGCCAGCGGAGACAGGGAATATGGCACAGATACGCAGTATTTT. Protein product: CASGDREYGTDTQYF.

The rearrangement joins TRBV7-2 to TRBJ2-3, with TRBD2 matching over 7 bases. The CDR3 contains 15 residues. Germline lookup yields CDR1 SGHTA and CDR2 FQGNSA. Unmatched junction bases numbered 7, after V lost 5 bases and J lost 2 bases. The CDR3 is CASSRGGVNTDTQYF. The CDR3 DNA reads as TGTGCCAGCAGCCGCGGGGGAGTCAACACAGATACGCAGTATTTT.